A single T cell receptor (beta chain) is shown here with its context. This entry belongs to a study of blood T cell repertoires in COVID-19. Sequencing was performed with immunoSEQ multiplex PCR; in TCRdb, only in-frame clones are kept and a portion is missing. Among 75,000 to 95,000 clones, roughly 78% were seen once, and the ten largest hold about a third. This CDR3 region has 14 residues. Germline CDR1 SEHNR, CDR2 FQNEAQ (reference sequence). J lost 6 bases, V lost 4 bases, and 7 bases had no gene match. Seattle researchers signed up patients amid active infection and tracked them longitudinally. The sequence came from a man aged 60 to 69 with COVID-19, enrolled during active disease. This chain uses TRBV7-9 with TRBJ1-1, with 8 bases that match TRBD1. The source material was peripheral blood. The CDR3 DNA reads as TGTGCCAGCAGCTCCGGACAGGGAGAGTCTGAAGCTTTCTTT. It specifies CASSSGQGESEAFF.